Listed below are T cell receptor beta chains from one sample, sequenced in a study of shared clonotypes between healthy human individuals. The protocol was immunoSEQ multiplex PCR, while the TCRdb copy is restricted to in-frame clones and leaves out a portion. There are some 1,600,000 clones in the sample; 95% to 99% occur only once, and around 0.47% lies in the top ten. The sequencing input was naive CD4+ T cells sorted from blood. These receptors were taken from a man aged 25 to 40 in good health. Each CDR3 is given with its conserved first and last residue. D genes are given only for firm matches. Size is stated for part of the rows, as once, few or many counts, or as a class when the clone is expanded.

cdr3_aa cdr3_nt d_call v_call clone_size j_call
CASSLVGETQYF TGTGCCAGCAGTTTAGTAGGGGAAACGCAGTATTTT NA TRBV28 once TRBJ2-3
CASSSGQGWYEQYF TGTGCCAGTAGTTCCGGACAGGGCTGGTACGAGCAGTACTTC TRBD1 TRBV19 NA TRBJ2-7
CASSPYRDEQYF TGTGCCAGCAGCCCCTATAGGGACGAGCAGTACTTC NA TRBV7-2 NA TRBJ2-7
CASSAFGADTEAFF TGTGCCAGCAGCGCATTCGGGGCCGACACTGAAGCTTTCTTT NA TRBV7-3 NA TRBJ1-1
CASSFLTVNEQFF TGTGCCAGCAGTTTCCTAACGGTCAATGAGCAGTTCTTC NA TRBV28 NA TRBJ2-1
CAIGLENHEQYF TGTGCCATCGGACTAGAAAACCACGAGCAGTACTTC TRBD2 TRBV10-3 NA TRBJ2-7
CASSLGTGLSSYEQYF TGTGCCAGCAGTTTAGGGACAGGCCTTTCCTCCTACGAGCAGTACTTC TRBD1 TRBV28 NA TRBJ2-7
CASSLANGGTSGSRYTDTQYF TGCGCCAGCAGCTTGGCCAACGGGGGGACTAGCGGGAGTAGGTACACAGATACGCAGTATTTT TRBD2 TRBV5-1 NA TRBJ2-3
CASSDSYNEQFF TGCGCCAGCAGCGACTCCTACAATGAGCAGTTCTTC NA TRBV5-1 once TRBJ2-1
CASSLAVATGNTIYF TGTGCCAGCAGCTTAGCGGTGGCTACTGGAAACACCATATATTTT NA TRBV7-9 NA TRBJ1-3
CASSPSAESYNEQFF TGTGCCAGCAGTCCAAGTGCAGAATCCTACAATGAGCAGTTCTTC NA TRBV7-8 NA TRBJ2-1
CSVELSYEQYF TGCAGCGTTGAGCTCTCCTACGAGCAGTACTTC NA TRBV29-1 NA TRBJ2-7
CASSGGLGGPQNTQYF TGTGCCAGCAGCGGGGGGTTGGGGGGACCACAGAATACGCAGTATTTT TRBD2 TRBV28 NA TRBJ2-3
CASSLGPSDTQYF TGTGCCAGCAGCTTAGGGCCGAGCGATACGCAGTATTTT NA TRBV7-2 NA TRBJ2-3
CASSDGGYNEQFF TGCGCCAGCAGCGACGGGGGGTACAATGAGCAGTTCTTC TRBD2 TRBV10-1 NA TRBJ2-1
CASSTGATLGYEQFF TGTGCCAGCAGCACGGGCGCCACGTTGGGTTATGAGCAGTTCTTC NA TRBV5-6 NA TRBJ2-1
CASRDRANEKLFF TGCGCCAGCAGGGACAGGGCTAATGAAAAACTGTTTTTT TRBD1 TRBV5-1 NA TRBJ1-4
CASSLEGGQHYEQYF TGTGCCAGCAGCCTAGAAGGAGGCCAGCACTACGAGCAGTACTTC NA TRBV27 NA TRBJ2-7
CAISKQLNTGELFF TGTGCCATCAGTAAGCAGCTGAACACCGGGGAGCTGTTTTTT NA TRBV10-3 NA TRBJ2-2
CASSRSGIGSYNEQFF TGTGCCAGCAGTCGGAGCGGGATTGGGTCCTACAATGAGCAGTTCTTC TRBD2 TRBV11-2 NA TRBJ2-1
CSALLGSQFF TGCAGTGCTCTCCTAGGTTCGCAGTTCTTC NA TRBV20-1 NA TRBJ2-1
CASSVFPLSGAEAFF TGTGCCAGCAGCGTATTTCCCCTGTCTGGGGCTGAAGCTTTCTTT NA TRBV9 NA TRBJ1-1
CAWSRGFETEAFF TGTGCCTGGAGCAGGGGGTTTGAAACTGAAGCTTTCTTT TRBD1 TRBV30 once TRBJ1-1
CASSHGLAERWADTQYF TGCGCCAGCAGCCACGGACTAGCGGAGCGATGGGCAGATACGCAGTATTTT TRBD2 TRBV4-1 NA TRBJ2-3
CASSPWAPGDGEQYF TGTGCCAGCAGCCCATGGGCTCCAGGGGACGGCGAGCAGTACTTC NA TRBV7-8 NA TRBJ2-7
CSILSETQYF TGCAGCATTCTTTCAGAGACCCAGTACTTC NA TRBV29-1 NA TRBJ2-5
CATSRGSGLYNEQFF TGTGCCACCAGCAGAGGTAGCGGATTATACAATGAGCAGTTCTTC NA TRBV15 NA TRBJ2-1
CASSFRDRATLGQFF TGTGCCAGCAGCTTCCGGGACAGGGCGACCCTCGGACAGTTCTTC TRBD1 TRBV11-2 NA TRBJ2-1
CASSIDGPMLSNYGYTF TGTGCCAGTAGTATAGACGGACCCATGCTTTCTAACTATGGCTACACCTTC NA TRBV19 NA TRBJ1-2
CAWRQSSPDTQYF TGTGCCTGGAGGCAGTCCTCCCCAGATACGCAGTATTTT NA TRBV30 once TRBJ2-3
CAWSRDPQPQHF TGTGCCTGGAGCCGGGACCCCCAGCCCCAGCATTTT NA TRBV30 NA TRBJ1-5
CASSLVAAGRGNTIYF TGTGCCAGCAGCTTGGTAGCAGCAGGGCGAGGAAACACCATATATTTT NA TRBV5-6 once TRBJ1-3
CASSPPGQFRVEWVDEQYF TGCGCCAGCAGCCCCCCCGGCCAATTCAGGGTTGAATGGGTCGACGAGCAGTACTTC NA TRBV5-1 NA TRBJ2-7
CASSLAQGPSTDTQYF TGCGCCAGCAGCTTGGCGCAGGGGCCTAGCACAGATACGCAGTATTTT NA TRBV5-1 NA TRBJ2-3
CASSTGLAASTDTQYF TGTGCCAGCAGCACCGGACTAGCGGCTAGCACAGATACGCAGTATTTT TRBD2 TRBV28 NA TRBJ2-3
CATSRGVDTQYF TGTGCCACCAGCAGAGGTGTAGATACGCAGTATTTT NA TRBV15 NA TRBJ2-3
CASSRRDSGVRDQYF TGTGCCAGCAGTAGAAGGGACAGTGGGGTTAGGGACCAGTACTTC TRBD1 TRBV2 NA TRBJ2-5
CASTVTGTTEAFF TGCGCCAGCACCGTGACAGGGACCACTGAAGCTTTCTTT TRBD1 TRBV5-1 NA TRBJ1-1
CASSLGGQNYEQYF TGTGCCAGCAGCTTAGGGGGACAGAACTACGAGCAGTACTTC TRBD1 TRBV7-2 NA TRBJ2-7
CATSRDLQEHQPQHF TGTGCCACCAGCAGAGATCTTCAGGAACATCAGCCCCAGCATTTT NA TRBV15 NA TRBJ1-5
CSVDTARGIRYNEQFF TGCAGCGTTGATACGGCTAGAGGGATCAGATACAATGAGCAGTTCTTC NA TRBV29-1 NA TRBJ2-1
CASSVGYRERGTEAFF TGTGCCAGCAGCGTAGGTTACCGGGAAAGGGGGACTGAAGCTTTCTTT NA TRBV7-9 NA TRBJ1-1
CASSPQSPGVGYGYTF TGTGCCAGCAGCCCCCAATCCCCGGGAGTGGGCTATGGCTACACCTTC NA TRBV9 once TRBJ1-2
CASSLLLDTGELFF TGTGCCAGCTCACTCCTACTGGACACCGGGGAGCTGTTTTTT NA TRBV18 NA TRBJ2-2